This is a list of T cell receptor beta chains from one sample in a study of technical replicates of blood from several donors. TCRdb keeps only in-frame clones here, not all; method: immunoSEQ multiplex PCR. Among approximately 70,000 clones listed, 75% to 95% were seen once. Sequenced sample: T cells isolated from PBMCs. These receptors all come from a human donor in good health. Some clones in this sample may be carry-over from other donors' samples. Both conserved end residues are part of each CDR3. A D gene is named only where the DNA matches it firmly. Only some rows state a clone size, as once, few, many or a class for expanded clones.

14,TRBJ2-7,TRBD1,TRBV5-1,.,TGCGCCAGCAGCCTCAGGGTGGGACAGTACGAGCAGTACTTC,CASSLRVGQYEQYF
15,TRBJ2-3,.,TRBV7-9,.,TGTGCCAGCAGCTCACAGGGTACAAGCGCAGATACGCAGTATTTT,CASSSQGTSADTQYF
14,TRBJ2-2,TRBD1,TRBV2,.,TGTGCCAGCAGCGCTCGACAGGGCTCCGGGGAGCTGTTTTTT,CASSARQGSGELFF
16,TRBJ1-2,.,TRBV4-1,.,TGCGCCAGCAGCCAAGAACTTTCCCGAGGTAACTATGGCTACACCTTC,CASSQELSRGNYGYTF
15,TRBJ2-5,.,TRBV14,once,TGTGCCAGCAGCCTCAGCGTTGGGGCTGGGAAGACCCAGTACTTC,CASSLSVGAGKTQYF
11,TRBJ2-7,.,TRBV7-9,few,TGTGCCAGCAGCCGAGGAAACGAGCAGTACTTC,CASSRGNEQYF
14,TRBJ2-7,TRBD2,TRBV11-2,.,TGTGCCAGCAGCCACGAGGCGGGGGGGTACGAGCAGTACTTC,CASSHEAGGYEQYF
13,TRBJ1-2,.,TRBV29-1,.,TGCAGCGTTGAAGGGCCCAGAAACTATGGCTACACCTTC,CSVEGPRNYGYTF
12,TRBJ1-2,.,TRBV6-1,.,TGTGCCAGCAGCGAGGACAGCTATGGCTACACCTTC,CASSEDSYGYTF
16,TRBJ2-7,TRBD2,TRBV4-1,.,TGCGCCAGCAGCCAAGAGTCTAGCGGGAGCTCCTACGAGCAGTACTTC,CASSQESSGSSYEQYF
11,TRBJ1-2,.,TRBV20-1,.,TGCAGTGCGATATCTCCGGGAGGCTACACCTTC,CSAISPGGYTF
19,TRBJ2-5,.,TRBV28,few,TGTGCCAGCAGTTTATTGGGTCCTCGCTCCGGACAGACAGAAGAGACCCAGTACTTC,CASSLLGPRSGQTEETQYF
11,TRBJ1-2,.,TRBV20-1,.,TGCAGTGCTAGAGATCAGAAGGGCTACACCTTC,CSARDQKGYTF
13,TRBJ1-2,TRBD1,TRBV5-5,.,TGTGCCAGCAGCGAGACAGGGAACTATGGCTACACCTTC,CASSETGNYGYTF
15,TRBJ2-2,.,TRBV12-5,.,TGTGCTAGTGGTTACGACAGCACGAACACCGGGGAGCTGTTTTTT,CASGYDSTNTGELFF
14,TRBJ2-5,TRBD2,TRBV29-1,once,TGCAGCGTTTCACTAGCGCCAGCCCAAGAGACCCAGTACTTC,CSVSLAPAQETQYF
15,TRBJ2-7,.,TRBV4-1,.,TGCGCCAGCAGCCAGCAGGGGGGAGGCTCCTACGAGCAGTACTTC,CASSQQGGGSYEQYF
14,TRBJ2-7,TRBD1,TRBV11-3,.,TGTGCCAGCAGCCGTCCGACAGGGAACGAGGAGCAGTACTTC,CASSRPTGNEEQYF
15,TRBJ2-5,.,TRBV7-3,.,TGTGCCAGCAGCCTGAGACCGGGAGATAAAGAGACCCAGTACTTC,CASSLRPGDKETQYF
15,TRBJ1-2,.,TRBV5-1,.,TGCGCCAGCAGCTCCCTTCTGCAGCAGGGCTATGGCTACACCTTC,CASSSLLQQGYGYTF
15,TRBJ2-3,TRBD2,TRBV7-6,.,TGTGCCAGCAGCTTAGCGGGACTAGCGTTCGATACGCAGTATTTT,CASSLAGLAFDTQYF
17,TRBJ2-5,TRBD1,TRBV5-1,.,TGCGCCAGCAGCTTGCCCTTCGGACAGGGATCCCAAGAGACCCAGTACTTC,CASSLPFGQGSQETQYF
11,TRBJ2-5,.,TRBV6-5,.,TGTGCCAGCAGCGAGCAGGGGACCCAGTACTTC,CASSEQGTQYF
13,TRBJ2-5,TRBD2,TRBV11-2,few,TGTGCCAGCAGCGTAGCGGGTCCCGAGACCCAGTACTTC,CASSVAGPETQYF
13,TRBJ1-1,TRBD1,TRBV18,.,TGTGCCAGCTCACCGACAGGGGGCCTTGAAGCTTTCTTT,CASSPTGGLEAFF
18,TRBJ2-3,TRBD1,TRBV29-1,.,TGCAGCGTTGGTCAGTTTGGCGGGACAGGGGTTCTCACAGATACGCAGTATTTT,CSVGQFGGTGVLTDTQYF
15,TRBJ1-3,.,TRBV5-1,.,TGCGCCAGCAGCTTGGCCCCCCGCTCTGGAAACACCATATATTTT,CASSLAPRSGNTIYF
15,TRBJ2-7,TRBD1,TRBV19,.,TGTGCCAGTAGTCAGACGACAGGGGGCGGCTACGAGCAGTACTTC,CASSQTTGGGYEQYF
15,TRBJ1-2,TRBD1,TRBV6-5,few,TGTGCCAGCAGTTACTCGACAGGGGTTAACTATGGCTACACCTTC,CASSYSTGVNYGYTF
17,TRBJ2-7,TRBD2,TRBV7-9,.,TGTGCCAGCAGCTTAGATCTTCTTGTTGCTAGCGGGAGTAAGCAGTACTTC,CASSLDLLVASGSKQYF
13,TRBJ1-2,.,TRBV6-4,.,TGTGCCAGCAGTGACGGGCGCAGGGGTGGCTACACCTTC,CASSDGRRGGYTF
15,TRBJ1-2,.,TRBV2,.,TGTGCCAGCAGTGTCGGGGCAGGGGTCGAAGGTGGCTACACCTTC,CASSVGAGVEGGYTF
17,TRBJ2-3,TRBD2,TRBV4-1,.,TGCGCCAGCAGCCAGGCTACACTAGCGGGTAATGCAGATACGCAGTATTTT,CASSQATLAGNADTQYF